One sample yielded the 2 T cell receptor beta chains listed below, sequenced in a study of read filtering for tumor transcriptome and immune sequencing. Molecular barcoded adaptors covering alpha/delta and beta/gamma chains were used on 400 to 450 ng RNA. Using its own MiXCR run on the reads, TCRdb lists one record per CDR3 protein. The data show about 46,000 distinct CDR3 sequences, around 21% seen once. Material: a population of CD138-negative cells sorted from bone marrow. The source of these receptors is a donor aged 40 or older with multiple myeloma.

This clonotype occurred many times. The V and J genes are TRBV7-2 and TRBJ2-3, with D hard to call. V lost 5 bases to trimming and J lost 1 base, with 13 bases between them. The CDR3 loop spans 15 amino acids. Germline V gene sequence: CDR1 SGHTA, CDR2 FQGNSA. CDR3 bases: TGTGCCAGCAGCCCAACCGGTGGCGGCACAGATACGCAGTATTTT. Encoded protein: CASSPTGGGTDTQYF.

This clonotype came up many times. This chain connects TRBV28 to TRBJ2-1; 8 bases align to TRBD2. V was pared by 6 bases and J by 4 bases, with 14 bases of the junction left unmatched. Germline lookup yields CDR1 MDHEN and CDR2 SYDVKM. This CDR3 is 17 amino acids long. Here the CDR3 DNA reads TGTGCCAGCAGCCCCAATGGGGGAGCGGGAGTTTACAATGAGCAGTTCTTC. It yields the protein CASSPNGGAGVYNEQFF.